This TCR beta chain stems from a study of T cell changes during pregnancy in multiple sclerosis (dated by TCRdb to about 2019). For the study in its entirety: The study examined how the T cell repertoire changed over the course of pregnancy in women with multiple sclerosis.

The method behind the library was the immunoSEQ multiplex PCR assay. TCRdb carries this immuneACCESS record with in-frame sequences only. Its versions omit some clonotypes, under half of them owing to an unresolved V gene in the studies checked, with the rest unexplained. The sample records approximately 46,000 clones, 85% to 90% of which are singletons. The ten largest account for around 7.9% of the sample. As for this clone: Which antigen it targets is not known. Per-base qualities were not stored, and no clone one base away is much larger.

As encoded in the germline V gene, CDR1 is SGHTA while CDR2 is FQGTGA. The CDR3 measures 12 amino acids from cysteine to phenylalanine. Only the CDR3 part of the read is kept: 36 bases, read in frame from the first base. Trimming costs V 7 bases and J 5 bases, and their ends lie 12 bases apart. Specimen: CD8+ T cells from peripheral blood mononuclear cells, collected in the second trimester of pregnancy. The rearranged chain carries TRBV7-3 and TRBJ2-7, with the D gene call left open. The TCR comes from a female donor with multiple sclerosis, enrolled in a pregnancy study. The CDR3 region reads CASTDSLDEQYF. The DNA is as follows: TGTGCCAGCACCGACTCCCTCGACGAGCAGTACTTC.